These T cell receptor beta chains were read from a single sample in a study of control samples from healthy donors and cancer patients. The data were produced by immunoSEQ multiplex PCR, yet TCRdb's version contains in-frame clones alone and is incomplete. This sample has under 150,000 clones, with 85% to 95% found just once. Sequenced: PBMCs. The source of these receptors is a man aged 50 to 60 with head and neck cancer. Both conserved end residues are part of each CDR3. D genes are given only for firm matches. Size is omitted from some rows. Given values are once, few, many or a class for expanded clones.

CDR3: CASSSAGDNTEAFF; DNA: TGCGCCAGCAGCTCAGCAGGGGATAACACTGAAGCTTTCTTT; D: NA; J: TRBJ1-1; V: TRBV5-1; size: once; length: 14
CDR3: CASSTFVQETQYF; DNA: TGTGCCAGCAGCACCTTTGTACAAGAGACCCAGTACTTC; D: NA; J: TRBJ2-5; V: TRBV7-2; size: NA; length: 13
CDR3: CASSLEDTYYGYTF; DNA: TGTGCCAGCAGTTTAGAGGATACCTACTATGGCTACACCTTC; D: NA; J: TRBJ1-2; V: TRBV28; size: once; length: 14
CDR3: CSARQVNEQFF; DNA: TGCAGTGCTCGTCAGGTAAATGAGCAGTTCTTC; D: NA; J: TRBJ2-1; V: TRBV20-1; size: once; length: 11
CDR3: CASSLNFLRDRGPEAFF; DNA: TGTGCCAGCAGCTTAAACTTCCTCCGGGACAGGGGGCCTGAAGCTTTCTTT; D: TRBD1; J: TRBJ1-1; V: TRBV7-2; size: NA; length: 17
CDR3: CASSYSKGGGYNEQFF; DNA: TGTGCCAGCAGTTACTCGAAGGGGGGGGGCTACAATGAGCAGTTCTTC; D: NA; J: TRBJ2-1; V: TRBV6-5; size: once; length: 16
CDR3: CASSQNIRANVLTF; DNA: TGTGCCAGCAGTCAGAATATTAGGGCCAACGTCCTGACTTTC; D: NA; J: TRBJ2-6; V: TRBV6-2/TRBV6-3; size: NA; length: 14
CDR3: CATSDSGQETQYF; DNA: TGTGCCACCAGTGATAGCGGGCAAGAGACCCAGTACTTC; D: NA; J: TRBJ2-5; V: TRBV24-1; size: NA; length: 13
CDR3: CASSQLGGNNSPLHF; DNA: TGTGCCAGCAGTCAACTTGGGGGAAATAATTCACCCCTCCACTTT; D: NA; J: TRBJ1-6; V: TRBV27; size: NA; length: 15
CDR3: CASSYDMAGNQPQHF; DNA: TGTGCCAGCAGTTACGATATGGCAGGTAATCAGCCCCAGCATTTT; D: NA; J: TRBJ1-5; V: TRBV6-5; size: NA; length: 15
CDR3: CASRDLEQFF; DNA: TGTGCCAGCAGGGACCTTGAGCAGTTCTTC; D: NA; J: TRBJ2-1; V: TRBV2; size: NA; length: 10
CDR3: CAISALRQGIGYTF; DNA: TGTGCCATCAGTGCGCTTCGACAGGGAATCGGCTACACCTTC; D: TRBD1; J: TRBJ1-2; V: TRBV10-3; size: NA; length: 14
CDR3: CASSLEVGAGSREQYF; DNA: TGCGCCAGCAGCTTGGAGGTCGGGGCAGGGTCGCGGGAGCAGTACTTC; D: NA; J: TRBJ2-7; V: TRBV5-1; size: NA; length: 16
CDR3: CASRTGDSYNSPLHF; DNA: TGTGCCAGCAGGACAGGGGACTCCTATAATTCACCCCTCCACTTT; D: TRBD1; J: TRBJ1-6; V: TRBV28; size: NA; length: 15
CDR3: CATRGGSYEQYF; DNA: TGTGCCACGCGGGGGGGGTCCTACGAGCAGTACTTC; D: TRBD2; J: TRBJ2-7; V: TRBV24-1; size: NA; length: 12
CDR3: CASSIKTGETYGYTF; DNA: TGTGCCAGCAGCATTAAGACAGGGGAAACCTATGGCTACACCTTC; D: TRBD1; J: TRBJ1-2; V: TRBV5-4; size: NA; length: 15
CDR3: CAWRRRGEGYTF; DNA: TGTGCCTGGAGGCGACGAGGCGAGGGCTACACCTTC; D: NA; J: TRBJ1-2; V: TRBV30; size: NA; length: 12
CDR3: CASSLARPSSYGYTF; DNA: TGTGCCAGCAGCTTAGCCCGACCGTCCTCCTATGGCTACACCTTC; D: NA; J: TRBJ1-2; V: TRBV7-2; size: NA; length: 15
CDR3: CASMGPTWSYTF; DNA: TGTGCCAGCATGGGGCCGACATGGAGCTACACCTTC; D: NA; J: TRBJ1-2; V: TRBV28; size: NA; length: 12
CDR3: CASSLEQLYGYTF; DNA: TGTGCCAGCAGTTTAGAACAGCTCTATGGCTACACCTTC; D: NA; J: TRBJ1-2; V: TRBV12-3/TRBV12-4; size: NA; length: 13
CDR3: CASSLALPRGDLYGYTF; DNA: TGTGCCAGCAGCTTAGCATTACCCAGGGGGGATCTCTATGGCTACACCTTC; D: TRBD1; J: TRBJ1-2; V: TRBV7-9; size: NA; length: 17
CDR3: CSTTMGGARNTEAFF; DNA: TGCAGCACTACGATGGGGGGCGCTAGGAACACTGAAGCTTTCTTT; D: NA; J: TRBJ1-1; V: TRBV29-1; size: NA; length: 15
CDR3: CASSWPGRDTEAFF; DNA: TGTGCCAGCAGTTGGCCGGGGAGGGACACTGAAGCTTTCTTT; D: NA; J: TRBJ1-1; V: TRBV6-5; size: once; length: 14
CDR3: CASSLDTGTQYF; DNA: TGTGCCAGCAGTTTAGATACAGGGACCCAGTACTTC; D: NA; J: TRBJ2-5; V: TRBV12-3/TRBV12-4; size: NA; length: 12
CDR3: CASSPRGGHYGYTF; DNA: TGTGCCAGCAGCCCGAGAGGAGGCCACTATGGCTACACCTTC; D: NA; J: TRBJ1-2; V: TRBV6-5; size: NA; length: 14
CDR3: CASSWDYEQYF; DNA: TGTGCCAGCAGTTGGGACTACGAGCAGTACTTC; D: NA; J: TRBJ2-7; V: TRBV6-2/TRBV6-3; size: NA; length: 11
CDR3: CASSIGARGYTF; DNA: TGTGCCAGTAGTATTGGGGCGCGGGGCTACACCTTC; D: NA; J: TRBJ1-2; V: TRBV19; size: NA; length: 12
CDR3: CASSLERLPRETQYF; DNA: TGTGCCAGCAGCTTAGAACGTCTCCCCAGGGAGACCCAGTACTTC; D: NA; J: TRBJ2-5; V: TRBV11-2; size: few; length: 15
CDR3: CASSPEQDTGELFF; DNA: TGTGCCAGCAGTCCTGAACAGGACACCGGGGAGCTGTTTTTT; D: NA; J: TRBJ2-2; V: TRBV27; size: NA; length: 14
CDR3: CASSFGGGDEQYF; DNA: TGTGCCAGCAGCTTCGGGGGGGGCGACGAGCAGTACTTC; D: TRBD2; J: TRBJ2-7; V: TRBV5-5; size: once; length: 13
CDR3: CASSLGTPENQPQHF; DNA: TGCGCCAGCAGCTTGGGGACTCCTGAGAATCAGCCCCAGCATTTT; D: NA; J: TRBJ1-5; V: TRBV5-1; size: NA; length: 15
CDR3: CASSLAPEDRANTGELFF; DNA: TGCGCCAGCAGCTTGGCCCCGGAGGACAGAGCGAACACCGGGGAGCTGTTTTTT; D: NA; J: TRBJ2-2; V: TRBV5-1; size: NA; length: 18
CDR3: CAIRGERGDGASEAFF; DNA: TGTGCCATCAGGGGCGAGCGAGGAGACGGGGCCTCTGAAGCTTTCTTT; D: NA; J: TRBJ1-1; V: TRBV10-3; size: once; length: 16
CDR3: CASSVEISGYTF; DNA: TGTGCCAGCAGTGTGGAGATATCTGGCTACACCTTC; D: NA; J: TRBJ1-2; V: TRBV2; size: NA; length: 12
CDR3: CASSQATTEAFF; DNA: TGTGCCAGCAGCCAAGCGACCACTGAAGCTTTCTTT; D: NA; J: TRBJ1-1; V: TRBV4-2; size: NA; length: 12
CDR3: CASSVAGDSGNSPLHF; DNA: TGTGCCAGCAGCGTAGCAGGCGACTCTGGGAATTCACCCCTCCACTTT; D: NA; J: TRBJ1-6; V: TRBV9; size: NA; length: 16
CDR3: CASSYEQAPAYEQYF; DNA: TGTGCCAGTAGTTACGAACAGGCACCCGCCTACGAGCAGTACTTC; D: NA; J: TRBJ2-7; V: TRBV19; size: NA; length: 15
CDR3: CASSLASGGGTDTQYF; DNA: TGTGCCAGCAGCTTAGCTTCGGGGGGAGGTACAGATACGCAGTATTTT; D: TRBD2; J: TRBJ2-3; V: TRBV7-6; size: NA; length: 16
CDR3: CASSSGTGQTNEKLFF; DNA: TGTGCCAGCTCATCGGGGACAGGGCAAACTAATGAAAAACTGTTTTTT; D: TRBD1; J: TRBJ1-4; V: TRBV18; size: NA; length: 16
CDR3: CASSSTGSGNTIYF; DNA: TGTGCCAGCAGCTCGACAGGGTCTGGAAACACCATATATTTT; D: TRBD1; J: TRBJ1-3; V: TRBV7-2; size: NA; length: 14
CDR3: CASSQGGYTQYF; DNA: TGCGCCAGCAGCCAAGGAGGATATACGCAGTATTTT; D: NA; J: TRBJ2-3; V: TRBV4-1; size: NA; length: 12
CDR3: CASTDLGNEKLFF; DNA: TGTGCCAGCACCGATCTGGGTAATGAAAAACTGTTTTTT; D: NA; J: TRBJ1-4; V: TRBV6-5; size: NA; length: 13
CDR3: CASSLWGVNTGELFF; DNA: TGTGCCAGCAGTTTATGGGGGGTGAACACCGGGGAGCTGTTTTTT; D: NA; J: TRBJ2-2; V: TRBV27; size: NA; length: 15
CDR3: CASSQGGLARNEQFF; DNA: TGTGCCAGCAGCCAGGGGGGACTAGCTCGCAATGAGCAGTTCTTC; D: TRBD2; J: TRBJ2-1; V: TRBV3-1/TRBV3-2; size: NA; length: 15
CDR3: CAWTHSSSYNSPLHF; DNA: TGTGCCTGGACACATTCAAGCTCCTATAATTCACCCCTCCACTTT; D: NA; J: TRBJ1-6; V: TRBV30; size: NA; length: 15
CDR3: CASSLGTGELFF; DNA: TGTGCCAGCAGTCTCGGCACCGGGGAGCTGTTTTTT; D: NA; J: TRBJ2-2; V: TRBV2; size: NA; length: 12
CDR3: CASSPGTGGPQPQHF; DNA: TGTGCCAGCAGCCCCGGGACAGGGGGCCCGCAGCCCCAGCATTTT; D: TRBD1; J: TRBJ1-5; V: TRBV7-6; size: NA; length: 15
CDR3: CASSQLGSINTEAFF; DNA: TGTGCCAGCAGCCAGTTGGGGTCCATCAACACTGAAGCTTTCTTT; D: NA; J: TRBJ1-1; V: TRBV4-2; size: few; length: 15
CDR3: CASSSPRDRLGYTF; DNA: TGTGCCAGCAGCTCACCCCGAGACAGGCTTGGCTACACCTTC; D: NA; J: TRBJ1-2; V: TRBV5-4; size: NA; length: 14
CDR3: CASSSTSGTDTQYF; DNA: TGCGCCAGCAGCTCTACCTCGGGCACAGATACGCAGTATTTT; D: NA; J: TRBJ2-3; V: TRBV5-1; size: NA; length: 14
CDR3: CASSLTTGSGANVLTF; DNA: TGCGCCAGCAGCCTGACTACAGGGTCAGGGGCCAACGTCCTGACTTTC; D: NA; J: TRBJ2-6; V: TRBV5-1; size: once; length: 16
CDR3: CASSLTGTYEQYF; DNA: TGTGCCAGCAGCTTGACAGGCACCTACGAGCAGTACTTC; D: NA; J: TRBJ2-7; V: TRBV5-8; size: NA; length: 13
CDR3: CASSTSGGYREYF; DNA: TGCGCCAGCAGCACTAGCGGGGGGTACCGGGAGTATTTT; D: TRBD2; J: TRBJ2-3; V: TRBV5-1; size: NA; length: 13
CDR3: CASSEVAGAYNEQFF; DNA: TGTGCCAGCAGTGAGGTAGCGGGGGCCTACAATGAGCAGTTCTTC; D: TRBD2; J: TRBJ2-1; V: TRBV6-1; size: once; length: 15
CDR3: CATSRGGASNQPQHF; DNA: TGTGCCACCAGCAGAGGAGGAGCAAGCAATCAGCCCCAGCATTTT; D: NA; J: TRBJ1-5; V: TRBV15; size: once; length: 15